What follows describes a single T cell receptor beta chain. The repertoire was sequenced with immunoSEQ multiplex PCR; TCRdb's copy has only in-frame clones and lacks some. Among more than 100,000 clones, 80% to 95% were seen once, and the ten largest hold around 8.1%. The source of the sample is a study of control samples from healthy donors and cancer patients. The receptor comes from a man between 18 and 29 years old in good health. Sequenced sample: blood.

The DNA of the CDR3 is TGTGCCAGTAGCCAAACAGGGGGCGATGGCTACACCTTC. Its protein product is CASSQTGGDGYTF. The rearrangement uses TRBV19 and TRBJ1-2, with TRBD1 matching over 9 bases. Germline lookup yields CDR1 LNHDA and CDR2 SQIVND (reference sequence). V gave up 6 bases and J gave up 6 bases; unmatched junction bases: 5. This CDR3 is 13 amino acids long. Full variable domain (remainder filled in from reference TRBV19 and TRBJ1-2): DGGITQSPKYLFRKEGQNVTLSCEQNLNHDAMYWYRQDPGQGLRLIYYSQIVNDFQKGDIAEGYSVSREKKESFPLTVTSAQKNPTAFYLCASSQTGGDGYTFGSGTRLTVV.